This T cell receptor (beta chain) was observed in a study of blood T cell repertoires in COVID-19. Study in general: There were acute and convalescent COVID-19 samples, and they came from the United States, Italy and Spain.

Clones were read by immunoSEQ multiplex PCR, and TCRdb kept only the in-frame ones, dropping some. The sample lists approximately 260,000 clones, roughly 87% occurring once. This receptor was obtained from a man aged 60 to 75 who had recovered from COVID-19. The sequenced material came from peripheral blood.

CDR3 amino acids: CASSPREYLETQYF. Written as DNA, the CDR3 is TGTGCCAGCTCACCTCGGGAGTACCTGGAGACCCAGTACTTC. The chain employs TRBV18 and TRBJ2-5; maybe TRBD2 (6 bases). The CDR3 contains 14 residues. V was clipped by 3 bases and J by 5 bases, with 13 bases between them. The germline CDR1 and CDR2 sequences are KGHSH and LQKENI.